A few counts support the clone carrying this TCR beta chain. The authors' processing: From reference gene primer amplification, estimates of nucleated cell counts were derived. Generated by immunoSEQ multiplex PCR, the TCRdb table keeps only in-frame clones and is missing some. The V and J calls and clone size are taken from that table; D and trimming were inferred from the DNA. The sample has some 340,000 clones, roughly four fifths seen once. The sample originates from a study of blood T cell repertoires in COVID-19. The overall study: From the United States, Italy and Spain came samples of acute and convalescent COVID-19.

Participants were aged about 18 to 100 years, lived in over 20 US areas, and enrolled virtually. Among Cohort 3 donors, those recovered had two negative PCRs, clearance, or symptom resolution. CDR1 LNHDA and CDR2 SQIVND come from the germline V gene (reference sequence). Unmatched junction bases numbered 6, after V lost 5 bases and J lost 10 bases. This CDR3 comprises 15 residues. This TCR was recovered from a woman aged 45 to 65 who had recovered from COVID-19. Sequencing used PBMCs or T cells enriched from blood (not recorded which). The chain carries TRBV19 and TRBJ1-6; 12 bases are a match to TRBD1. The CDR3 nucleotides read TGTGCCAGTAGTCCAGGGACAGGGGGCAGATCACCCCTCCACTTT. Translating gives CASSPGTGGRSPLHF.